This T cell receptor (beta chain) was observed in a study of blood T cell repertoires in COVID-19. Germline V gives CDR1 LGHNA, CDR2 YNFKEQ. This CDR3 comprises 16 residues. Trimming cost V 0 bases and J 2 bases, with 11 bases left between them. Sequenced by immunoSEQ multiplex PCR; TCRdb stores in-frame clones only, minus some. The sample yields 230,000 or so clones, around 90% seen once. Sequenced input: PBMCs or T cells enriched from blood (not recorded which). The V and J genes are TRBV4-2 and TRBJ2-1; D not certain. This clonotype was sampled from a woman aged 25 to 39 who had recovered from COVID-19. CDR3 amino acids: CASSQELSQPYNEQFF. The CDR3 DNA reads as TGTGCCAGCAGCCAAGAGTTGAGTCAACCCTACAATGAGCAGTTCTTC.